This T cell receptor beta chain was obtained from a study of shared clonotypes between healthy human individuals. Whole-study context: The donor group consisted of two women and a few men, aged 18 to 49. Study-wide findings and caveats: The study sampled only blood, and tissue repertoires likely differ.

Terminally differentiated effector memory CD45RA+ cells were excluded by CCR7 positive selection of CD45RO-negative cells. The study enrolled healthy HIV-negative adults without recent acute infections or vaccinations as donors. There are 14 residues in the CDR3. The V end lost 2 bases, the J end lost 3 bases, and 8 bases lay between the germline ends. The germline gives CDR1 PRHDT, CDR2 FYEKMQ (reference sequence). Deep level was the assay's run setting. Repertoires were generated with immunoSEQ multiplex PCR, while TCRdb's copy carries only in-frame clones and drops some. The sample has around 1,900,000 clones, 93% seen once. Concerning this clone itself: Its antigen is not known.

This receptor was obtained from a man aged 18 to 30 in good health. Some clones in this sample may be carry-over from other donors' samples. Source material: naive CD8+ T cells from PBMCs. This rearrangement joins TRBV13 to TRBJ1-3; D uncertain. The CDR3 sequence is CASSLRGFGNTIYF. Written as DNA, the CDR3 is TGTGCCAGCAGCTTACGAGGGTTTGGAAACACCATATATTTT.